This T cell receptor (beta chain) was observed in a study of OX40 agonist ivuxolimab in advanced cancers. Study-level information: Dosing consisted of intravenous ivuxolimab at 0.01 to 10 mg/kg every 2 weeks. Study observations and caveats: Averaged across samples, CD8+ T cells carried more expanded clones than CD4+ did.

Sequencing used immunoSEQ multiplex PCR; TCRdb keeps in-frame clones, though not all of them. The repertoire holds some 70,000 clones, with 84% as singletons. The germline gives CDR1 MDHEN, CDR2 SYDVKM. J lost 3 bases, V lost 6 bases, and 5 bases had no gene match. The CDR3 is 13 residues long. Comments on this clone: Its antigen is unidentified.

The sequences come from CD4+ or CD8+ T cells sorted from blood, collected in a trial of the OX40 agonist ivuxolimab. The rearrangement uses TRBV28 and TRBJ2-7; TRBD1 aligns across 7 bases. The TCR was taken from an adult with an advanced solid tumor such as melanoma, head and neck, liver or kidney cancer. CDR3 DNA: TGTGCCAGCAGGCCGGGACAGCACTACGAGCAGTACTTC. Amino acid sequence: CASRPGQHYEQYF.